Following are 10 T cell receptor beta chains from one sample sequenced in a study of T cell responses to AZD1222 COVID-19 vaccine. Sequenced by immunoSEQ multiplex PCR; TCRdb stores in-frame clones only, minus some. Of some 36,000 clones in the sample, roughly nine tenths were seen once. This specimen consisted of peripheral blood, obtained on day 0 of AZD1222 vaccination. All receptors derive from an adult in good health.

This chain joins TRBV14 and TRBJ2-1, with 9 bases that match TRBD2. Looked up from germline, CDR1 is SGHDN and CDR2 is FVKESK. The CDR3 totals 15 residues. After removal of 3 bases from V and 8 bases from J, the junction contained 8 bases not matched to a gene. CDR3 amino acids: CASSHERGVVYEQFF. CDR3 sequence (DNA): TGTGCCAGCAGCCACGAGCGGGGGGTGGTCTATGAGCAGTTCTTC.

The rearrangement joins TRBV4-1 to TRBJ2-2; TRBD1 matches 10 bases. After removal of 2 bases from V and 8 bases from J, the junction contained 11 bases not matched to a gene. Germline CDR1 and CDR2: MGHRA and YSYEKL. The CDR3 runs 17 residues. The chain's CDR3 is CASSQPGTGAQRGELFF. CDR3 sequence (DNA): TGCGCCAGCAGCCAACCCGGGACAGGGGCCCAGAGAGGGGAGCTGTTTTTT.

This rearrangement joins TRBV4-1 to TRBJ2-7; 10 nucleotides align to TRBD1. Losses at the gene ends were 3 bases for V and 7 bases for J; bases not matched to a gene: 9. Germline CDR1 reads MGHRA; CDR2 reads YSYEKL. The CDR3 covers 15 residues. The DNA for the CDR3 is TGCGCCAGCAGCCAGGCTGACAGGGGGCGGATGGAGCAGTACTTC. Residues: CASSQADRGRMEQYF.

The rearrangement links TRBV13 to TRBJ1-4; D is uncertain. Germline lookup yields CDR1 PRHDT and CDR2 FYEKMQ (reference sequence). The CDR3 loop spans 13 amino acids. The V gene lost 6 bases and the J gene lost 0 bases, with 5 bases spanning the gap. DNA of the CDR3: TGTGCCAGCAGGAACCCAACTAATGAAAAACTGTTTTTT. Its translation is CASRNPTNEKLFF.

This chain joins TRBV11-2 and TRBJ1-2, with D tentatively TRBD1 (6 bases). The CDR3 has 13 residues. Trimming shortened V by 5 bases and J by 4 bases, and 11 bases separated the two germline ends. Germline CDR1 is SGHAT and CDR2 is FQNNGV. The CDR3 protein is CASSPGQFYGYTF. In nucleotides, the CDR3 is TGTGCCAGCAGCCCAGGACAGTTCTATGGCTACACCTTC.

The V gene is TRBV2, the J gene TRBJ2-7; tentatively, D is TRBD1 (6 bases). V lost 6 bases and J lost 4, with 19 bases in between. The CDR3 is made up of 15 amino acids. Looked up from germline, CDR1 is SNHLY and CDR2 is FYNNEI. CDR3 loop: CASSPTGGRGYEQYF. DNA of the CDR3: TGTGCCAGCAGCCCGACAGGCGGCAGGGGATACGAGCAGTACTTC.

V usage is TRBV3-1 (or the pseudogene TRBV3-2) and J usage is TRBJ1-1; 9 nucleotides match TRBD1. Per the germline V gene, CDR1 is LGHDT and CDR2 is YNNKEL (reference sequence). With V trimmed by 3 bases and J by 8 bases, 4 bases remained unmatched. The CDR3 loop spans 13 amino acids. In DNA, the CDR3 is TGTGCCAGCAGCCAGGGGACAGGGATAGAAGCTTTCTTT. It encodes CASSQGTGIEAFF.

The chain couples TRBV7-8 to TRBJ1-3; a weak D match, TRBD1 (5 bases). This CDR3 has 16 amino acids. Germline-derived CDR1 and CDR2 are SGHVS and FQNEAQ. Trimming removed 5 bases from V and 0 bases from J, with 14 bases in between. The CDR3 region has the DNA TGTGCCAGCAGCCCTCGGGACGGATACTCTGGAAACACCATATATTTT. This encodes CASSPRDGYSGNTIYF.

The chain recombines TRBV5-4 with TRBJ2-7, with D possibly TRBD1 on 5 matching bases. Germline V gene sequence: CDR1 SGHNT, CDR2 YYREEE (reference sequence). The CDR3 loop spans 14 amino acids. Trimming took off 7 bases at V and 3 bases at J, with 17 bases between the two ends. The CDR3 here is CASRIDSTNYEQYF. CDR3 in DNA: TGTGCCAGCCGAATCGACAGCACCAACTACGAGCAGTACTTC.

The chain couples TRBV6-5 to TRBJ1-1; unclear D gene. Germline CDR1 reads MNHEY; CDR2 reads SVGAGI. This CDR3 has 12 amino acids. Trimming shortened V by 7 bases and J by 6 bases, and 12 bases separated the two germline ends. The CDR3, as DNA: TGTGCCAGCAAAGGGAACGGGGCTGAAGCTTTCTTT. Protein: CASKGNGAEAFF.